This T cell receptor beta chain is from a study of T cells after yellow fever vaccination. Whole-study results and caveats: Weaker overall, the secondary response nonetheless peaked faster (day 5 versus 15). Boosting was followed by the reappearance of most primary-vaccination clones (approximately 95% CD4, about 90% CD8).

MiXCR, run by TCRdb on the 5' RACE reads, gives a single entry per CDR3 protein. The sample includes 500,000 to 700,000 distinct CDR3 sequences, approximately 21% of them seen just once. The CDR3 contains 14 residues. Trimming left V 1 base short and J 2 bases short, with 9 bases between. Germline values: CDR1 SEHNR, CDR2 FQNEAQ (reference sequence). A word on this clonotype: Its target is unknown.

Sequenced material: PBMCs, taken 15 days after the yellow fever booster vaccination. This chain uses TRBV7-9 with TRBJ2-7, with TRBD2 as a possible D gene (5 bases). The TCR comes from a man in his thirties or forties who received the YFV17D yellow fever vaccine. The CDR3 sequence is CASSLGGAAYEQYF. In nucleotides, the CDR3 is TGTGCCAGCAGCTTAGGAGGAGCGGCCTACGAGCAGTACTTC. Filled out from reference TRBV7-9 and TRBJ2-7, the complete variable domain reads DTGVSQNPRHKITKRGQNVTFRCDPISEHNRLYWYRQTLGQGPEFLTYFQNEAQLEKSRLLSDRFSAERPKGSFSTLEIQRTEQGDSAMYLCASSLGGAAYEQYFGPGTRLTVT.